Given below is one TCR beta chain in context. No cognate antigen has been identified for it. Within one base of it there is no much larger clone, and no base qualities were kept. TCRbeta CDR3 regions were amplified from genomic DNA by means of the immunoSEQ Assay, a bias-controlled multiplex PCR. Under the source paper's analysis protocol: Within the assay, amplification of reference gene primers was used to estimate how many nucleated cells each sample contained. To quantify the absolute abundance of each unique TCRbeta CDR3 rearrangement, sequence reads were collapsed and filtered. For each sample, productive Simpson clonality was calculated as the square root of Simpson's diversity index over productive rearrangements. The table comes from immuneACCESS by way of TCRdb, which keeps in-frame sequences with V and J called. Part of the clones is missing from these tables; in studies checked, under half for an unresolved V gene and the rest for unknown reasons. V, J and clone size were drawn from that table, and D and trimming were deduced from the DNA. This sample is represented by tens of thousands of clones; roughly four fifths of them were singletons. Of the sample, under 7.5% is held by the ten largest clones.

These data come from a study of blood T cell repertoires in COVID-19 (dated by TCRdb to 2018 to 2021). Concerning the study at large: Samples from collaborators originated in the United States, Italy and Spain and spanned both the acute and convalescent phases of COVID-19. The prospective study material was composed of cDNA or gDNA derived from T cells, B-cell-depleted T cells, or PBMCs. Deeply sampled blood TCRbeta repertoires from subjects exposed to, actively infected with, or recovered from COVID-19 were included in the dataset. The repertoires were released in a freely available public database meant as a resource for research on the immune response to SARS-CoV-2. Samples were obtained from the ongoing ImmuneRACE study (first 160 participants) and from about 1,300 subjects provided by 6 global collaborators. A de-identified subject ID, COVID-19 status, age in years and sex were almost always included in the sample metadata. Where HLA class I and class II types were available, the types were taken from metadata supplied by the sample provider, not from assay-based typing. What the authors observed across the whole study: How much clinical and demographic metadata was included differed by source and by participant, and the metadata was provided uncurated.

One collaborating source in Seattle enrolled patients while the patients were actively infected and followed the patients over time throughout the course of disease. Whole blood was collected in K2EDTA tubes by collaborating institutions according to the institutions' own protocols. Collaborator samples were shipped for TCRbeta analysis as frozen whole blood, isolated PBMCs, or DNA extracted from either sample type. The CDR3 covers 15 residues, taking in both the cysteine and the phenylalanine. The read is trimmed to its CDR3 DNA, 45 bases read in frame from base 1. As encoded in the germline V gene, CDR1 is ENHRY while CDR2 is SYGVKD. Compared with germline, V lacks 7 bases and J lacks 0 bases; bases without a gene match: 6.

The specimen was peripheral blood. The sequence was collected from a man aged 30 to 39 with COVID-19, enrolled during active disease. The rearrangement combines TRBV10-3 with TRBJ2-1, with TRBD2 matching 7 junction bases. The DNA sequence follows: TGTGCCATCACAGCAGGCGGGAGCTCCTACAATGAGCAGTTCTTC. It is translated as CAITAGGSSYNEQFF.